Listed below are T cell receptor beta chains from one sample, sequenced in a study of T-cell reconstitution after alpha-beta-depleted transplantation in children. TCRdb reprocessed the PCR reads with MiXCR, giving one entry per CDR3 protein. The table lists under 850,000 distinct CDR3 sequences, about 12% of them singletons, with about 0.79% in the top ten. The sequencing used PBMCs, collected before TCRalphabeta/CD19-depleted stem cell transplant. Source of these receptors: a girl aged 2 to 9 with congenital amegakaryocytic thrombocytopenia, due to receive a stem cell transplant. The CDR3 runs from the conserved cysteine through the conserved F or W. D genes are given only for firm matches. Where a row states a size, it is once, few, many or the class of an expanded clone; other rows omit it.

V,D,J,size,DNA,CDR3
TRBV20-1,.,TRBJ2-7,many,TGCAGTGCTAGTCTCGGTGGGGCCTACGAGCAGTACTTC,CSASLGGAYEQYF
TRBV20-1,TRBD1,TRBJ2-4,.,TGCAGTGCTAGTAACGGGACAGGAGTCTTACACAAAAACATTCAGTACTTC,CSASNGTGVLHKNIQYF
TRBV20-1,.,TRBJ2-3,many,TGCAGTGCTGAAGACAGTGTATTTTCAGATACGCAGTATTTT,CSAEDSVFSDTQYF
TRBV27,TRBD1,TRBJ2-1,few,TGTGCCAGCAGTTGGGCAGGGGGCCCCTACAATGAGCAGTTCTTC,CASSWAGGPYNEQFF
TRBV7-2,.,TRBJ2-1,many,TGTGCCAGCAGCTTAGTGGTGGGCTCCTACAATGAGCAGTTCTTC,CASSLVVGSYNEQFF
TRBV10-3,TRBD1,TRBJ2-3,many,TGTGCCATCACCCCGGGACAGGTGACAGATACGCAGTATTTT,CAITPGQVTDTQYF
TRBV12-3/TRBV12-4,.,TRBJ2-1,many,TGTGCCAGCAGCCGGGACTCAAGCAATGAGCAGTTCTTC,CASSRDSSNEQFF
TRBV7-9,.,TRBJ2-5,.,TGTGCCAGCAGCACACGGACATACCAGACCCAGTACTTC,CASSTRTYQTQYF
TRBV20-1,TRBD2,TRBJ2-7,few,TGCAGTGTCCGGACTAGCGGGAGGGCTCCGCCCTACGAGCAGTACTTC,CSVRTSGRAPPYEQYF
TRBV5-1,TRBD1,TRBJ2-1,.,TGCGCCAGCAGCTTGGTCCCCGGGACAGGAGGGAATGAGCAGTTCTTC,CASSLVPGTGGNEQFF
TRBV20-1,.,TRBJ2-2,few,TGCAGTGCTAGTAACGGGGGCGGCACCGGGGAGCTGTTTTTT,CSASNGGGTGELFF
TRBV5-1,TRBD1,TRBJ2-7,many,TGCGCCAGCAGCAAAGGGACAGTTACCTACGAGCAGTACTTC,CASSKGTVTYEQYF
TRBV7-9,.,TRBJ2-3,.,TGTGCCAGCAGCCAGACAAGAAGCACAGATACGCAGTATTTT,CASSQTRSTDTQYF